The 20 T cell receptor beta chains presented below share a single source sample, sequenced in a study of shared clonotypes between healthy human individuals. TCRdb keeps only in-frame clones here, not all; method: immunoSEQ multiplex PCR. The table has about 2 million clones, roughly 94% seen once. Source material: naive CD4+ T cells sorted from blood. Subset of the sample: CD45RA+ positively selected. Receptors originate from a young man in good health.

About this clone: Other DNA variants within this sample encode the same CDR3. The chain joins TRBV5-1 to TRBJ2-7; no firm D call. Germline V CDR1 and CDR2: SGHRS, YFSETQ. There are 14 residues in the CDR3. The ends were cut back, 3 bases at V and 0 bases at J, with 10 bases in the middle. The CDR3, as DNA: TGCGCCAGCAGCTCTTCAGGTAGCTCCTACGAGCAGTACTTC. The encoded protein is CASSSSGSSYEQYF.

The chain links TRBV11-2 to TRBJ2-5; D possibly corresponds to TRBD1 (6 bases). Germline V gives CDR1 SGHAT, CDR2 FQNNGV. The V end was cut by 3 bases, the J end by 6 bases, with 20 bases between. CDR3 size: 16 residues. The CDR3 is CASSFDLQGTVKTQYF. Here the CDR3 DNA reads TGTGCCAGCAGCTTTGACCTACAGGGTACCGTGAAGACCCAGTACTTC.

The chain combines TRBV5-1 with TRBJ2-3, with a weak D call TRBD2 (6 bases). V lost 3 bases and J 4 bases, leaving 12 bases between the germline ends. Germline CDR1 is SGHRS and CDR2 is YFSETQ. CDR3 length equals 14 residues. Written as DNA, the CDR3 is TGCGCCAGCAGCTCTGCGGGGCAATCAGATACGCAGTATTTT. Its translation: CASSSAGQSDTQYF.

In DNA form, the CDR3 reads TGTGCCAGCAGTTACTCGAAATCAGGCGGCACCGGGGAGCTGTTTTTT. It codes for CASSYSKSGGTGELFF. The chain links TRBV6-5 to TRBJ2-2, with D hard to call. V was cut by 0 bases and J by 4 bases, with 12 bases left in between. This CDR3 is built from 16 residues. CDR1 and CDR2 from the germline V gene are MNHEY and SVGAGI.

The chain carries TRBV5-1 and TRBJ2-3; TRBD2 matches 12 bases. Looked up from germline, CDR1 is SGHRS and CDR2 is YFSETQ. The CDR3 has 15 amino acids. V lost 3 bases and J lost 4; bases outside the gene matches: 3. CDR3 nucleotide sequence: TGCGCCAGCAGCTCGCGGACTAGCGGGGCAGATACGCAGTATTTT. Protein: CASSSRTSGADTQYF. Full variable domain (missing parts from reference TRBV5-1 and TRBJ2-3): KAGVTQTPRYLIKTRGQQVTLSCSPISGHRSVSWYQQTPGQGLQFLFEYFSETQRNKGNFPGRFSGRQFSNSRSEMNVSTLELGDSALYLCASSSRTSGADTQYFGPGTRLTVL.

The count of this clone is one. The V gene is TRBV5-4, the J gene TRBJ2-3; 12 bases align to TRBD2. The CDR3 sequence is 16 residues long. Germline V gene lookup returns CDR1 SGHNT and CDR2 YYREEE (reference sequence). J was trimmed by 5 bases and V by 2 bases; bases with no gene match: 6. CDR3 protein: CASSFPSGGAQDTQYF. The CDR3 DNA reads TGTGCCAGCAGCTTTCCTAGCGGGGGGGCACAAGATACGCAGTATTTT.

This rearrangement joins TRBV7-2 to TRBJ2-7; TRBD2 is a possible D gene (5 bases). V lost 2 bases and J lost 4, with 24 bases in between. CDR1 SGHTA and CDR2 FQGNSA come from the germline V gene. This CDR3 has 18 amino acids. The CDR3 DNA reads TGTGCCAGCAGCTTATCGTCGGGGATACAGCTCGCTGGGTACGAGCAGTACTTC. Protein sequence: CASSLSSGIQLAGYEQYF. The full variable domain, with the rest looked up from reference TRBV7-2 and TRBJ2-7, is GAGVSQSPSNKVTEKGKDVELRCDPISGHTALYWYRQSLGQGLEFLIYFQGNSAPDKSGLPSDRFSAERTGGSVSTLTIQRTQQEDSAVYLCASSLSSGIQLAGYEQYFGPGTRLTVT.

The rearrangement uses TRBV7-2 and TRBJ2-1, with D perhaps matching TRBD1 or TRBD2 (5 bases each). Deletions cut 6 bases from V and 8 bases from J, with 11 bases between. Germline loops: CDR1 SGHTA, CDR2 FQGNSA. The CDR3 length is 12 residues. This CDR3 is CASRGTRHEQFF. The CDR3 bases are TGTGCCAGCAGAGGGACCAGACATGAGCAGTTCTTC.

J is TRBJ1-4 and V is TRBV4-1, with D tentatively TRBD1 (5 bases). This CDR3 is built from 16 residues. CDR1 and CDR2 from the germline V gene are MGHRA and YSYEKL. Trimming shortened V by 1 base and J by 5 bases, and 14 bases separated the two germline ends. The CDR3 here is CASSQASTATNEKLFF. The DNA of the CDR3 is TGCGCCAGCAGCCAAGCTTCGACAGCCACAAATGAAAAACTGTTTTTT.

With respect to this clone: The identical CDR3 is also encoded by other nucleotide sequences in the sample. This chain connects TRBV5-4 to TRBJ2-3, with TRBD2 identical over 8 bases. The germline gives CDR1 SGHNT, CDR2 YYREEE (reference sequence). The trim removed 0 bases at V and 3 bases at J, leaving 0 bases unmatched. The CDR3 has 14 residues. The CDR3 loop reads CASSLAGGTDTQYF. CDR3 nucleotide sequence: TGTGCCAGCAGCTTGGCGGGGGGGACAGATACGCAGTATTTT. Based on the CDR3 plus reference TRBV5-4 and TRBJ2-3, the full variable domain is ETGVTQSPTHLIKTRGQQVTLRCSSQSGHNTVSWYQQALGQGPQFIFQYYREEENGRGNFPPRFSGLQFPNYSSELNVNALELDDSALYLCASSLAGGTDTQYFGPGTRLTVL.

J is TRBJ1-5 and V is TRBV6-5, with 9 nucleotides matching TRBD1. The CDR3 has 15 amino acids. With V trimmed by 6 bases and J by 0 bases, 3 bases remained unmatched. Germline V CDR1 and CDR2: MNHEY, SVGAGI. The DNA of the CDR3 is TGTGCCAGCAGCCTGGACAGGGGTAGCAATCAGCCCCAGCATTTT. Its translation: CASSLDRGSNQPQHF.

The CDR3: CAWSVEGGVYEQYF. The DNA of the CDR3 is TGTGCCTGGAGTGTTGAGGGAGGAGTCTACGAGCAGTACTTC. The rearrangement joins TRBV30 to TRBJ2-7; TRBD2 might be the D (6 bases). Deletions cut 0 bases from V and 3 bases from J, with 12 bases between. Germline V gene lookup returns CDR1 GTSNPN and CDR2 SVGIG (reference sequence). This CDR3 has 14 amino acids.

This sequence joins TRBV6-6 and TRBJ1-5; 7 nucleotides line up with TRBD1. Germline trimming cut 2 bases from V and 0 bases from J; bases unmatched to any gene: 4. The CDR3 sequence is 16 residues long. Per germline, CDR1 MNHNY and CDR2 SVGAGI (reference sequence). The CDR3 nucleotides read TGTGCCAGCAGTTACCGCGGACAGGATAGCAATCAGCCCCAGCATTTT. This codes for CASSYRGQDSNQPQHF.

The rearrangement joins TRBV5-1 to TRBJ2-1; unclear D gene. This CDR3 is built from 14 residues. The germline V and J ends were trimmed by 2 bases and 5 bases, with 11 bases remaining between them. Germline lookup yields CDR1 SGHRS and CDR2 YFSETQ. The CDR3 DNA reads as TGCGCCAGCAGCTTCACTGCAGGTAACAATGAGCAGTTCTTC. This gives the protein CASSFTAGNNEQFF.

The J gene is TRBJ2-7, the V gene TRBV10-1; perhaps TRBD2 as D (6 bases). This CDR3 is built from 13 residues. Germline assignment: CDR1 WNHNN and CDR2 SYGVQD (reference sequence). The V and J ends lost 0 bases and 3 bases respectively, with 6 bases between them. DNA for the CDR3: TGCGCCAGCAGTGAGTCGGGGGGCTACGAGCAGTACTTC. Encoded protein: CASSESGGYEQYF.

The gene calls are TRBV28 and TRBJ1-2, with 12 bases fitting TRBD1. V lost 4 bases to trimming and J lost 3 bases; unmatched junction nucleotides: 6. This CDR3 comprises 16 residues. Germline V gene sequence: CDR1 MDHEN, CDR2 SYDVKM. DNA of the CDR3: TGTGCCAGCAGTTCGGGACAGGGGGCGAGATACTATGGCTACACCTTC. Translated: CASSSGQGARYYGYTF.

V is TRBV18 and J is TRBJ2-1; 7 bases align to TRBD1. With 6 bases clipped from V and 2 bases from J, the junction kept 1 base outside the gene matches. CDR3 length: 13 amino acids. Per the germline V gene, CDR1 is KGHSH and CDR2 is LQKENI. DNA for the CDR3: TGTGCCAGCTCTGGGACAGCCTACAATGAGCAGTTCTTC. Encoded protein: CASSGTAYNEQFF.

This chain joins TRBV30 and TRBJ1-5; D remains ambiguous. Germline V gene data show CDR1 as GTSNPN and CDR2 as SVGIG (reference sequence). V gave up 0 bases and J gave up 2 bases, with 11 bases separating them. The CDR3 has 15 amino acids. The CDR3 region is CAWSVAGQGNQPQHF. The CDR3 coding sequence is TGTGCCTGGAGTGTAGCCGGGCAGGGCAATCAGCCCCAGCATTTT.

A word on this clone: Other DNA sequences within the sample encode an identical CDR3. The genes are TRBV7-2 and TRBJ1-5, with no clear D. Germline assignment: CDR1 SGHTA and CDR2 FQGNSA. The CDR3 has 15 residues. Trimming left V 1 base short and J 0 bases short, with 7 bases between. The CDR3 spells CASSLVPNSNQPQHF. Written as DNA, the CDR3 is TGTGCCAGCAGCTTAGTTCCGAATAGCAATCAGCCCCAGCATTTT.

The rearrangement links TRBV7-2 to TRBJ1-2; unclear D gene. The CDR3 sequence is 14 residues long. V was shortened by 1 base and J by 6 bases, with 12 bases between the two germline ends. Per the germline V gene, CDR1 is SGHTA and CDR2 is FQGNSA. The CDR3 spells CASSLVGGPDGYTF. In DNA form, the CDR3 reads TGTGCCAGCAGCTTAGTCGGAGGGCCCGATGGCTACACCTTC. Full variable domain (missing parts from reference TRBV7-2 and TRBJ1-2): GAGVSQSPSNKVTEKGKDVELRCDPISGHTALYWYRQSLGQGLEFLIYFQGNSAPDKSGLPSDRFSAERTGGSVSTLTIQRTQQEDSAVYLCASSLVGGPDGYTFGSGTRLTVV.